This T cell receptor (beta chain) was documented in a study of early T cells in non-severe SARS-CoV-2 infection. Study-wide background: Sequencing was performed on bulk RNA from unsorted whole blood, leaving chains unpaired. Whole-study results and caveats: VDJdb matching favored anti-spike CD8 responses, missing private and CD4 specificities.

The CDR3 sequence is 14 residues long. Germline CDR1 reads SQVTM; CDR2 reads ANQGSEA. With V trimmed by 7 bases and J by 3 bases, 11 bases remained unmatched. Each cDNA molecule carried a unique molecular identifier. Each CDR3 protein is one row after TCRdb ran MiXCR on the 5' RACE reads. The sample includes tens of thousands of distinct CDR3 sequences, nearly 5% seen only once; the top ten take less than 8.5%. In this sample, this clonotype turned up many times. Its antigen is not identified. This sequence originates from an adult who was a healthcare worker with PCR-confirmed SARS-CoV-2 infection or an uninfected control (not recorded which). The chain joins TRBV29-1 to TRBJ1-1; 7 nucleotides align to TRBD1. Specimen: whole blood. The CDR3 loop reads CSATGAAEDTEAFF. CDR3 DNA sequence: TGCAGCGCTACAGGGGCGGCCGAGGACACTGAAGCTTTCTTT.